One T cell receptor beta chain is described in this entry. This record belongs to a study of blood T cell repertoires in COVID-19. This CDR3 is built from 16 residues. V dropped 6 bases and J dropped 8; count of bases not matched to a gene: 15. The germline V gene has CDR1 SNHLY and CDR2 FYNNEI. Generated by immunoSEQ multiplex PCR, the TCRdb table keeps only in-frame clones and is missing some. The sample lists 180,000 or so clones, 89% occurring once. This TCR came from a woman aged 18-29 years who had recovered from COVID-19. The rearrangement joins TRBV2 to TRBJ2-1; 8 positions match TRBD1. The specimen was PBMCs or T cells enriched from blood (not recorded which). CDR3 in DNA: TGTGCCAGCAGGGGCTCACAGGGGGAACGGTACGATGAGCAGTTCTTC. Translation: CASRGSQGERYDEQFF.